This T cell receptor (beta chain) was recorded in a study of response to subunit inactivated influenza vaccine. The sample holds a few counts of this clonotype. Its target is not known. Study outcomes and limitations: The authors proposed limited new T cell recruitment per seasonal influenza vaccination.

TCRdb used MiXCR to reprocess the RT-PCR reads, holding one entry per CDR3 protein. The sample shows 500,000 to 750,000 distinct CDR3 sequences, 11% to 15% of them seen only once. CDR1 and CDR2 (germline): MDHEN, SYDVKM. The V segment lost 6 bases and the J segment 3 bases; nucleotides outside the gene matches: 7. CDR3 length: 15 amino acids. The clonotype was recovered from a man in his fifties who received an inactivated influenza vaccine. The rearrangement uses TRBV28 and TRBJ2-7; 11 bases map to TRBD1. Sequenced material: PBMCs from blood, taken about 13 days after vaccination. The CDR3 DNA reads as TGTGCCAGCAGGACTACGGGACAGGGGGGCTACGAGCAGTACTTC. Its protein is CASRTTGQGGYEQYF.